This T cell receptor (beta chain) was recorded in a study of blood T cell repertoires in COVID-19. In the source study's methods: Estimated nucleated cell counts came from reference gene primer amplification. TCRdb's table, derived via immunoSEQ multiplex PCR, lists solely in-frame clones and lacks some. The DNA was the basis for D and trimming; V, J and clone size are from that table. There are about 300,000 clones in the sample; under 90% occur only once, and 1.5% to 2% lies in the top ten. From germline, CDR1 is SGHTA and CDR2 FQGNSA. V lost 6 bases and J 8 bases, leaving 14 bases between the germline ends. The CDR3 extends over 14 amino acids. This clone occurred once.

The rearrangement uses TRBV7-2 and TRBJ1-6; tentative D call: TRBD1 (6 bases). The clonotype was recovered from a woman in her 30s with COVID-19, enrolled during active disease. Sequenced: peripheral blood. The CDR3 loop reads CASSPRTVDSPLHF. CDR3 DNA: TGTGCCAGCAGTCCACGGACAGTCGATTCACCCCTCCACTTT.